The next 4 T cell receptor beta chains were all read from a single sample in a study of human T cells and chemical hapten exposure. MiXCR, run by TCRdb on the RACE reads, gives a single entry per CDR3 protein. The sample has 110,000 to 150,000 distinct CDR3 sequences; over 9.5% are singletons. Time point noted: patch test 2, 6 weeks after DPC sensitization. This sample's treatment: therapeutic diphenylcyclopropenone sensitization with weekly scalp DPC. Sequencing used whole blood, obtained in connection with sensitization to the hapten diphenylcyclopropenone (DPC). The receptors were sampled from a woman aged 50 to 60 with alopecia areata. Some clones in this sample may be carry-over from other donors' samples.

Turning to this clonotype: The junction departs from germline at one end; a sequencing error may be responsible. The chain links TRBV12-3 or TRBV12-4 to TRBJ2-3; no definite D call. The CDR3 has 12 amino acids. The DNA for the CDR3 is TGTGCCAGCTGTTTGAATAGAGATACGCAGTATTTT. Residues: CASCLNRDTQYF.

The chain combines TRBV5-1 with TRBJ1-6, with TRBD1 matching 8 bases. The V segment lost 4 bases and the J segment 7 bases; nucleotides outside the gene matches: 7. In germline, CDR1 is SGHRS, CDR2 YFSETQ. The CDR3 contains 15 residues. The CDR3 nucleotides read TGCGCCAGCAGCCCCGACAGGGGTGGAAATTCACCCCTCCACTTT. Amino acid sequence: CASSPDRGGNSPLHF.

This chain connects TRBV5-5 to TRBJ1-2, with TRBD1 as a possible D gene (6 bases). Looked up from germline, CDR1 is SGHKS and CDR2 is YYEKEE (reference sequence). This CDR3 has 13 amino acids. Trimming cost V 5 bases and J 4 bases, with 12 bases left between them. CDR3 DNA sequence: TGTGCCAGCAGGATTTCGGACAGCTATGGCTACACCTTC. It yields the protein CASRISDSYGYTF.

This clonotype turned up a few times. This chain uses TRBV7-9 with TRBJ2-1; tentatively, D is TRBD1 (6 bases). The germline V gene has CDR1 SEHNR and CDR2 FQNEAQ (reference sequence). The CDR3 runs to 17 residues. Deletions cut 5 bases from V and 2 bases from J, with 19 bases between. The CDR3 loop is CASSRKVGQTPYNEQFF. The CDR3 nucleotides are TGTGCCAGCAGCAGAAAGGTTGGACAGACTCCCTACAATGAGCAGTTCTTC.